These 7 T cell receptor beta chains came from one sample sequenced in a study of blood T cell repertoires in COVID-19 (dated by TCRdb to 2019 to 2021). Library preparation employed the immunoSEQ multiplex PCR assay. In its TCRdb copy, this immuneACCESS table keeps in-frame sequences only and misses some clones. Where compared with another copy, unresolved V genes explain less than half of these, and the others have no known cause. The sample profile shows some 290,000 clones; 90% to 95% of them were found once. Roughly 3.9% of the sample lies in the top ten. Sequenced sample: PBMCs or T cells enriched from blood (not recorded which). The receptors shown here come from a woman in her 30s who had been exposed to COVID-19.

The chain joins TRBV21-1 to TRBJ1-4. TRBV21-1 is a known pseudogene. The CDR3 has 20 residues. CDR3 sequence: CASRKKSIGVWGATNEKLFF. As DNA, the CDR3 is TGTGCCAGCAGAAAGAAAAGCATCGGGGTTTGGGGTGCAACTAATGAAAAACTGTTTTTT.

CDR3 residues: CAWGTENTEAFF. The CDR3 bases are TGTGCCTGGGGGACAGAGAACACTGAAGCTTTCTTT. V is TRBV30 and J is TRBJ1-1, with TRBD1 identical over 7 bases. With 5 bases clipped from V and 1 base from J, the junction kept 1 base outside the gene matches. The germline gives CDR1 GTSNPN, CDR2 SVGIG (reference sequence). The CDR3 length is 12 residues.

The count of this clone is one. The gene calls are TRBV9 and TRBJ1-1, with D tentatively TRBD1 (5 bases). The CDR3 consists of 12 residues. Trimming pared 4 bases from V and 8 bases from J, leaving 12 bases between. Germline V lookup: CDR1 SGDLS, CDR2 YYNGEE. The DNA of the CDR3 is TGTGCCAGCAGCAGACAAACAGGAGAAGCTTTCTTT. Translation gives CASSRQTGEAFF.

The rearrangement links TRBV5-6 to TRBJ1-1, with D uncertain. Germline lookup yields CDR1 SGHDT and CDR2 YYEEEE. The ends were cut back, 2 bases at V and 1 base at J, with 9 bases in the middle. The CDR3 spans 14 residues. The CDR3 DNA sequence: TGTGCCAGCAGCTTAAACAGCCGGAACACTGAAGCTTTCTTT. Its protein is CASSLNSRNTEAFF.

The chain combines TRBV5-5 with TRBJ1-5; 7 bases align to TRBD1. The germline V gene has CDR1 SGHKS and CDR2 YYEKEE (reference sequence). This CDR3 region has 14 residues. The trim removed 5 bases at V and 3 bases at J, leaving 5 bases unmatched. The CDR3 spells CASSWGQINQPQHF. CDR3 nucleotides: TGTGCCAGCAGTTGGGGACAGATCAATCAGCCCCAGCATTTT.

V is TRBV6-6 and J is TRBJ2-5, with D possibly matching TRBD2 (5 bases). Per the germline V gene, CDR1 is MNHNY and CDR2 is SVGAGI (reference sequence). Trimming left V 0 bases short and J 5 bases short, with 10 bases between. This CDR3 is 14 amino acids long. CDR3 protein: CASSYSKPGETQYF. CDR3 nucleotide sequence: TGTGCCAGCAGTTACTCGAAACCGGGGGAGACCCAGTACTTC.

The V call is TRBV29-1, the J call TRBJ1-2; 10 positions match TRBD1. V lost 7 bases, J lost 9 bases, and 5 bases stayed unmatched. CDR3 length: 11 amino acids. The germline gives CDR1 SQVTM, CDR2 ANQGSEA. CDR3 DNA sequence: TGCAGCGCCGGGGACAGGGGCCGCTACACCTTC. Residues: CSAGDRGRYTF.